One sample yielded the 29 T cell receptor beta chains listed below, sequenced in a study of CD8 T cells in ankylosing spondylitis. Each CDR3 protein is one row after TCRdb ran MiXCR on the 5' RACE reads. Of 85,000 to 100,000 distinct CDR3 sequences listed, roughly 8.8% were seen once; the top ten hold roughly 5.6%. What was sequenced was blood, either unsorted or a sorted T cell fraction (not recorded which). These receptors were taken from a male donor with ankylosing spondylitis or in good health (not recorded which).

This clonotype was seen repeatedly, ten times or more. This CDR3 reads CASSSRDRYSYEQYF. Written as DNA, the CDR3 is TGTGCCAGCAGTTCCCGGGACAGGTATTCCTACGAGCAGTACTTC. This chain joins TRBV28 and TRBJ2-7; 8 bases fit TRBD1. This CDR3 is 15 amino acids long. V shed 4 bases, J shed 1 base, and the junction held 6 bases outside the gene matches. The germline CDR1 and CDR2 sequences are MDHEN and SYDVKM.

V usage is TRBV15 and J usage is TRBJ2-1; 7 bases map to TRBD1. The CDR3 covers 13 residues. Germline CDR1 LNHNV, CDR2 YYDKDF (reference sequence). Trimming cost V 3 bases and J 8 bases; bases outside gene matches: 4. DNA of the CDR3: TGTGCCACCAGCAGGTACAGGGGAGATGAGCAGTTCTTC. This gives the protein CATSRYRGDEQFF.

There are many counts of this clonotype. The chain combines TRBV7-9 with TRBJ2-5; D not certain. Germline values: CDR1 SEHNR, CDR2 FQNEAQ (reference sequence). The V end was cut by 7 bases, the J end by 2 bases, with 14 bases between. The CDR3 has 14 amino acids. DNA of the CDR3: TGTGCCAGCATCGGTGGTCTGGGACAAGAGACCCAGTACTTC. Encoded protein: CASIGGLGQETQYF.

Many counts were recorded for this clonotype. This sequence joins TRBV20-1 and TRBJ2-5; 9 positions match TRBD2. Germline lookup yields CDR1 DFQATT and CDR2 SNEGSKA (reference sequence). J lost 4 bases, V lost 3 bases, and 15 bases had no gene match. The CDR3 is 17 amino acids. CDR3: CSASGDGGGVLPETQYF. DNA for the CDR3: TGCAGTGCTAGTGGTGACGGCGGGGGGGTCCTCCCAGAGACCCAGTACTTC.

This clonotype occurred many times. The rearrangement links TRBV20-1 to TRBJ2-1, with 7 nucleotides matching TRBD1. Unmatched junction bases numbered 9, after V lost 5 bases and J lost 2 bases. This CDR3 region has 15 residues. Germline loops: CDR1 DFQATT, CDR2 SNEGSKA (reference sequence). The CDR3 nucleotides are TGCAGTGCTTGCCCAGACAGGGCCCCCTACAATGAGCAGTTCTTC. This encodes CSACPDRAPYNEQFF.

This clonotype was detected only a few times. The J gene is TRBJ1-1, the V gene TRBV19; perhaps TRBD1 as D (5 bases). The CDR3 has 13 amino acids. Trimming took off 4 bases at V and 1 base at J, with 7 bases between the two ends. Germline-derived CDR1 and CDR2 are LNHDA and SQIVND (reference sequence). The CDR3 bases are TGTGCCAGTAGTAAGGGGCCGAACACTGAAGCTTTCTTT. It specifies CASSKGPNTEAFF.

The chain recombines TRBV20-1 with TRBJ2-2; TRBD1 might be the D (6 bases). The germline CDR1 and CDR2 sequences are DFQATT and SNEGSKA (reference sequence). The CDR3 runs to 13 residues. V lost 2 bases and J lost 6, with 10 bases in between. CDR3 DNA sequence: TGCAGTGCTAGACTTCCAGGGGCCGGGGAGCTGTTTTTT. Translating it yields CSARLPGAGELFF.

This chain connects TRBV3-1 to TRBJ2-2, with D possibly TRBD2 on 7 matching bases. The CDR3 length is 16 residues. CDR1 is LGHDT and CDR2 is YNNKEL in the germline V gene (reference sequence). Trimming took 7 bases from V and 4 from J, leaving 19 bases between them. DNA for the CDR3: TGTGCCAGCACCTCACGGGGCGGGGGCAGCACCGGGGAGCTGTTTTTT. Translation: CASTSRGGGSTGELFF.

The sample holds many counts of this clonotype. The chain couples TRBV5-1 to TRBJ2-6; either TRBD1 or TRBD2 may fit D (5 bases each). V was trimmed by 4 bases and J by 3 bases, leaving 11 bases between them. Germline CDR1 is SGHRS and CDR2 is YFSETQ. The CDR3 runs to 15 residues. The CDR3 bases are TGCGCCAGCAGCCGCGAGGGGAGTGGGGCCAACGTCCTGACTTTC. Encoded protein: CASSREGSGANVLTF.

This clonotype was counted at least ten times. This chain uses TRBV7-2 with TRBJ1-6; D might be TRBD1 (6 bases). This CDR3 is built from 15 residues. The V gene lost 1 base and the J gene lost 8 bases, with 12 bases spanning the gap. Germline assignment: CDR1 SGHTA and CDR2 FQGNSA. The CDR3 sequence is CASSLGTATDSPLHF. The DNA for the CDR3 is TGTGCCAGCAGCTTAGGGACAGCCACCGATTCACCCCTCCACTTT.

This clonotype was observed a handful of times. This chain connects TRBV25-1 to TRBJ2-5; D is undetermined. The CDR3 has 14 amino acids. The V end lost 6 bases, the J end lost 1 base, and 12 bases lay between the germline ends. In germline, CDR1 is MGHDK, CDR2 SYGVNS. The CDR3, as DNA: TGTGCCAGCAGATCGGACGGTTTCCAAGAGACCCAGTACTTC. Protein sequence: CASRSDGFQETQYF.

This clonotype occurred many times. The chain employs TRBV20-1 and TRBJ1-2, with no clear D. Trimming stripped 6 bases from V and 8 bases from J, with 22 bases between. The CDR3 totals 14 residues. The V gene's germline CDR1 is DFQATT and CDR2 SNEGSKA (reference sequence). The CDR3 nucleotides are TGCAGTGCCGTGGATTTGGGTGAACAGTCCGGCTACACCTTC. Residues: CSAVDLGEQSGYTF.

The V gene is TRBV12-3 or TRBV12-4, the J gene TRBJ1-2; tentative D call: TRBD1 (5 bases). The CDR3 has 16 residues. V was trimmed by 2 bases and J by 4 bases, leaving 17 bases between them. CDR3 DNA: TGTGCCAGCAGTTTAATTGGGAGCCCGGGGACCTATGGCTACACCTTC. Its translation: CASSLIGSPGTYGYTF.

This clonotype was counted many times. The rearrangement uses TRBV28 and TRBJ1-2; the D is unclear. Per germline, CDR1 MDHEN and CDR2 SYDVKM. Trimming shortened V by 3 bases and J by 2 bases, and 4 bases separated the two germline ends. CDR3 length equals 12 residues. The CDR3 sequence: CASSFRNYGYTF. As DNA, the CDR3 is TGTGCCAGCAGTTTTCGGAACTATGGCTACACCTTC.

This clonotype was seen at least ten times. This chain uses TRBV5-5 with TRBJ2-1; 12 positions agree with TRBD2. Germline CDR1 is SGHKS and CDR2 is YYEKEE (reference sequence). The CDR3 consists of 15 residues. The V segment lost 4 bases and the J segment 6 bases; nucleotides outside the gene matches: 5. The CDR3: CASSDGLAGFNEQFF. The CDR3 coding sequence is TGTGCCAGCAGCGACGGACTAGCGGGGTTCAATGAGCAGTTCTTC. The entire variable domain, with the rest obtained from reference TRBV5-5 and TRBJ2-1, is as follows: DAGVTQSPTHLIKTRGQQVTLRCSPISGHKSVSWYQQVLGQGPQFIFQYYEKEERGRGNFPDRFSARQFPNYSSELNVNALLLGDSALYLCASSDGLAGFNEQFFGPGTRLTVL.

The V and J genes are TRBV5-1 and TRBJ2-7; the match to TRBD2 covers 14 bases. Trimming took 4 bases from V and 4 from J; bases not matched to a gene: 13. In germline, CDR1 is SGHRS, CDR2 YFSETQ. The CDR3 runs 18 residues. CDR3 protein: CASSLGTSGGAPGYEQYF. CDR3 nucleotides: TGCGCCAGCAGCCTGGGGACTAGCGGGGGCGCTCCTGGGTACGAGCAGTACTTC.

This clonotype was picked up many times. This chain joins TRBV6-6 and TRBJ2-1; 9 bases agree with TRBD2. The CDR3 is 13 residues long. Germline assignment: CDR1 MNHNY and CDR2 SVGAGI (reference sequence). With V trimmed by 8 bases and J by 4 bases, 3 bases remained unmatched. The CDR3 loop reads CASGAGGYNEQFF. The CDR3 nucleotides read TGTGCCAGCGGGGCGGGGGGGTACAATGAGCAGTTCTTC.

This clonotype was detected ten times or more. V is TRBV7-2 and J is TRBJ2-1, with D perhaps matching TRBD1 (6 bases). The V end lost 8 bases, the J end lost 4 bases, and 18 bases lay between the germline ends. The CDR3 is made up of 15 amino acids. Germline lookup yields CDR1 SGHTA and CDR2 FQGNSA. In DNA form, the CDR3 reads TGTGCCAGCTTACCAGGGGCCCCAGAGTACAATGAGCAGTTCTTC. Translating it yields CASLPGAPEYNEQFF.

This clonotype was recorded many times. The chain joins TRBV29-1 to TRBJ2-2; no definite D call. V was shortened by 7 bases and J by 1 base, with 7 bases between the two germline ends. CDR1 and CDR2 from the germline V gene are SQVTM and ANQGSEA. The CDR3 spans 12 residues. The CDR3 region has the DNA TGCAGCGCCGCGTGGAACACCGGGGAGCTGTTTTTT. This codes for CSAAWNTGELFF.

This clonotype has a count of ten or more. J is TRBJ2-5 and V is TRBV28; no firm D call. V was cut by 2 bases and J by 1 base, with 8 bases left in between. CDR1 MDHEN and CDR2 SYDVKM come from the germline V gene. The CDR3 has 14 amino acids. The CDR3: CASSLGSAQETQYF. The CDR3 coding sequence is TGTGCCAGCAGTTTAGGTTCAGCCCAAGAGACCCAGTACTTC.

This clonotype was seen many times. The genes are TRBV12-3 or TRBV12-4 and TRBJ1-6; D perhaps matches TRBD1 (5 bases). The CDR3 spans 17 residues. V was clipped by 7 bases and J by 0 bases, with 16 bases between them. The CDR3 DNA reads TGTGCCAGCACCCCGGGGGAGGGGAGCTCCTATAATTCACCCCTCCACTTT. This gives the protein CASTPGEGSSYNSPLHF.

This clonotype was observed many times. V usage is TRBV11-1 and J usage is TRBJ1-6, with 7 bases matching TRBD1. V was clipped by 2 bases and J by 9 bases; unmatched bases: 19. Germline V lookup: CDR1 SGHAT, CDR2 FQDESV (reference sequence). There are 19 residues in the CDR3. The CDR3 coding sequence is TGTGCCAGCAGCTTATTGCTGTCCGCCGTCGGGACAGCCATTTCACCCCTCCACTTT. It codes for CASSLLLSAVGTAISPLHF.

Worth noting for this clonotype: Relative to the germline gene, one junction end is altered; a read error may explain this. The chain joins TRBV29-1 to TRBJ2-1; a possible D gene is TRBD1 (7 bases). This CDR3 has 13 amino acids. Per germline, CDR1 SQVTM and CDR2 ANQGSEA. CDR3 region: CSVQGDSYNGQFF. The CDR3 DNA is TGCAGCGTTCAGGGGGACTCCTACAATGGGCAGTTCTTC.

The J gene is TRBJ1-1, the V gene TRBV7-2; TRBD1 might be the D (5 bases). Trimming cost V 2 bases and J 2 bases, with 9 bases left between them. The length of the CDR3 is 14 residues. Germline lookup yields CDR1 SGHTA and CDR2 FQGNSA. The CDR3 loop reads CASSLTGTNTEAFF. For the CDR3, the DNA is TGTGCCAGCAGCTTAACAGGCACTAACACTGAAGCTTTCTTT. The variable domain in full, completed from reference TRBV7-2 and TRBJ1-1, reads GAGVSQSPSNKVTEKGKDVELRCDPISGHTALYWYRQSLGQGLEFLIYFQGNSAPDKSGLPSDRFSAERTGGSVSTLTIQRTQQEDSAVYLCASSLTGTNTEAFFGQGTRLTVV.

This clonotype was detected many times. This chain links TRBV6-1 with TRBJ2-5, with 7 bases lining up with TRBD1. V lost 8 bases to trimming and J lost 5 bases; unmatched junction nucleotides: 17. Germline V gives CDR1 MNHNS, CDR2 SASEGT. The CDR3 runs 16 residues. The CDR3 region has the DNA TGTGCCAGCTTTCCCTCCGCGACAGGGTTCTTTGAGACCCAGTACTTC. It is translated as CASFPSATGFFETQYF.

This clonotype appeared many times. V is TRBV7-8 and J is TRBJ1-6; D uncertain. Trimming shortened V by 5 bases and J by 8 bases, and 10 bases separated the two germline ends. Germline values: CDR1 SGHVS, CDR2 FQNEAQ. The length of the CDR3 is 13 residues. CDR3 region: CASSRGADSPLHF. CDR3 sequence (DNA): TGTGCCAGCAGCCGAGGTGCGGATTCACCCCTCCACTTT.

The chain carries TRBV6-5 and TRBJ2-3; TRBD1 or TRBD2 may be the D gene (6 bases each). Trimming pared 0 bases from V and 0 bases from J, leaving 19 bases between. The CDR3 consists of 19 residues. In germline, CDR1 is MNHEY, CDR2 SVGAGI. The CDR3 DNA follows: TGTGCCAGCAGTTACTCCCCCCCTCCCGGAGGGGGGAGCACAGATACGCAGTATTTT. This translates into CASSYSPPPGGGSTDTQYF.

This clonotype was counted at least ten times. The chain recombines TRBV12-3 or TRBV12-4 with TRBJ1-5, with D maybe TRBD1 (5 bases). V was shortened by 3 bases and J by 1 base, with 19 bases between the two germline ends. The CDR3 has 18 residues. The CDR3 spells CASSLGFQGQGSNQPQHF. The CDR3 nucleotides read TGTGCCAGCAGTTTGGGTTTTCAAGGTCAGGGAAGCAATCAGCCCCAGCATTTT.

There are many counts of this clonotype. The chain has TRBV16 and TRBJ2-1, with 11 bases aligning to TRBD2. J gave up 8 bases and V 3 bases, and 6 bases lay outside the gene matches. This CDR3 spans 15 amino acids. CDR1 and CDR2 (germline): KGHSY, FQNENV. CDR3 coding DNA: TGTGCCAGCAGCCACGACCTAGCGGGGGGTCATGAGCAGTTCTTC. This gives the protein CASSHDLAGGHEQFF.